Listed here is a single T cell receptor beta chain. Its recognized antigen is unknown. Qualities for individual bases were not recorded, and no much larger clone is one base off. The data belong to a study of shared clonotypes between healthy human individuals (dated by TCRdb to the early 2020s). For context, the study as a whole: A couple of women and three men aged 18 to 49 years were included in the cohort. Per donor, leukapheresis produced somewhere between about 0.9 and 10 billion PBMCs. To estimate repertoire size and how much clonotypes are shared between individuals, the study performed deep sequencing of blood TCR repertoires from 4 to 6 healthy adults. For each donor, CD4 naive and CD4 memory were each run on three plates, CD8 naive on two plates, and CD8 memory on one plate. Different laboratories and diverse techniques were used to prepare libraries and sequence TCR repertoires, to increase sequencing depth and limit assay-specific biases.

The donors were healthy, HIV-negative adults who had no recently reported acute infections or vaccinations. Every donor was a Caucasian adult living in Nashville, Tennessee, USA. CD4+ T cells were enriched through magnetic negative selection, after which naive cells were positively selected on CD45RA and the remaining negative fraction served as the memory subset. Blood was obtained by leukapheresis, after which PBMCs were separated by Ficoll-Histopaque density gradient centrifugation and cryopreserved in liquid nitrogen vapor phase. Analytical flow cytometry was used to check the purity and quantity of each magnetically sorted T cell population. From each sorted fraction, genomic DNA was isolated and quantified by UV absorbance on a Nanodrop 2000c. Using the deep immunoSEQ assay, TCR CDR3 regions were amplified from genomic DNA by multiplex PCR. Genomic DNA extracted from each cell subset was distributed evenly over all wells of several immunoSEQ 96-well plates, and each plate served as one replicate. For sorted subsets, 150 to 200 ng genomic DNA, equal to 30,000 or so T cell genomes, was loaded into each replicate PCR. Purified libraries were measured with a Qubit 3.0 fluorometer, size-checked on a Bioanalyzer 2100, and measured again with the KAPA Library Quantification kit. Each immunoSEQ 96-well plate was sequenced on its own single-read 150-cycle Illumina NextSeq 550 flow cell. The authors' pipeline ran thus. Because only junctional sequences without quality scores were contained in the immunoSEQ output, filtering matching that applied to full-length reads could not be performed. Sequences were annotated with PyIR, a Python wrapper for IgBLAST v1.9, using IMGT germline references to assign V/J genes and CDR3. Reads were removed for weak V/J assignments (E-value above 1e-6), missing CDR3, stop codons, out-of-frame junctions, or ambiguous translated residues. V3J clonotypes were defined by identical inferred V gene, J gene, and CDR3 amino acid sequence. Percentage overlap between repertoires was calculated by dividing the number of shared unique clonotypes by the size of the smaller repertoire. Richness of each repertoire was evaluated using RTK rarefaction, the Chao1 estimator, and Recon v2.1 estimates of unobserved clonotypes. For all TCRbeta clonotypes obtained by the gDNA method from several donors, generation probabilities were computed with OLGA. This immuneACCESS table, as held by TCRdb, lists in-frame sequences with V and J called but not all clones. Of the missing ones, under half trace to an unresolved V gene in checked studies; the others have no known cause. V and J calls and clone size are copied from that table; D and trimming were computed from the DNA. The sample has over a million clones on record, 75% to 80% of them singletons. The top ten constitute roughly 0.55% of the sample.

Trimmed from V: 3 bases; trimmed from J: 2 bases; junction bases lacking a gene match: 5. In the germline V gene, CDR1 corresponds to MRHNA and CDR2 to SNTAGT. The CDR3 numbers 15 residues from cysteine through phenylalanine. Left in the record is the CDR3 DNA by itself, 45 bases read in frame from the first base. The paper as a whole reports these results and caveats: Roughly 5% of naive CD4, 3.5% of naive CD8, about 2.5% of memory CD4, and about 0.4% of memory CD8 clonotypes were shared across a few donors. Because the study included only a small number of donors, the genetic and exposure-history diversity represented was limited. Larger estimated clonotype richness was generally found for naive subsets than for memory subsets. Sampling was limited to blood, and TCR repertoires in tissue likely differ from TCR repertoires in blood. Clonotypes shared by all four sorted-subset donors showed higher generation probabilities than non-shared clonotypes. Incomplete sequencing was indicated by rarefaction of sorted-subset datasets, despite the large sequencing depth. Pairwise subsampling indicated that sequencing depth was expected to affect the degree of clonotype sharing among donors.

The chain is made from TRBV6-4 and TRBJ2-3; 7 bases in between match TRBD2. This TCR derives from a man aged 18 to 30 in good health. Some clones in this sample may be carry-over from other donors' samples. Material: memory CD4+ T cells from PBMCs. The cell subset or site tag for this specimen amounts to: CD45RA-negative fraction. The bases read TGTGCCAGCAGTGAGGGCGGGAGCCCCACAGATACGCAGTATTTT. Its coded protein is CASSEGGSPTDTQYF.